This T cell receptor beta chain was captured by sequencing in a study of PD-L1 blockade in urothelial cancer. Produced via immunoSEQ multiplex PCR; TCRdb's table is partial and in-frame only. The data contain under 70,000 clones, 88% of them singletons. CDR1 is MNHEY and CDR2 is SMNVEV in the germline V gene (reference sequence). The CDR3 extends over 17 amino acids. Trimming took 2 bases from V and 5 from J; bases not matched to a gene: 11. The time point denotes: peripheral blood 6 weeks after treatment start. For each patient, 1 to 8 samples were obtained, pretreatment and on-treatment. The chain uses TRBV27 and TRBJ2-2; TRBD2 agrees at 7 bases. This sample comprised PBMCs, obtained around atezolizumab (anti-PD-L1) treatment. The sequence derives from a man aged 60 to 75 with urothelial cancer. CDR3 coding DNA: TGTGCCAGCAGTTTACCTCCAGCGGGAATAGGGACCGGGGAGCTGTTTTTT. Its translation: CASSLPPAGIGTGELFF.